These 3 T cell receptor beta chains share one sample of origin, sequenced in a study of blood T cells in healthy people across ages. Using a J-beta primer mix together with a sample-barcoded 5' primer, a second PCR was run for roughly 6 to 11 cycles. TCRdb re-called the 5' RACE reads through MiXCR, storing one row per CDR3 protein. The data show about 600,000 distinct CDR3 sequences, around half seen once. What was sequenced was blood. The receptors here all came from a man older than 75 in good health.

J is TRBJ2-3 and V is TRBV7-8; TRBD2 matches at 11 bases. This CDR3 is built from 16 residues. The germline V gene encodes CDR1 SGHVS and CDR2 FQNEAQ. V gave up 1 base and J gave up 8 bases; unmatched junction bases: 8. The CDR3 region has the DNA TGTGCCAGCAGCTTAGTTAGCGGGAGGGGGGTCGGTACGCAGTATTTT. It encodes CASSLVSGRGVGTQYF. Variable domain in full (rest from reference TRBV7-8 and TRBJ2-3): GAGVSQSPRYKVAKRGQDVALRCDPISGHVSLFWYQQALGQGPEFLTYFQNEAQLDKSGLPSDRFFAERPEGSVSTLKIQRTQQEDSAVYLCASSLVSGRGVGTQYFGPGTRLTVL.

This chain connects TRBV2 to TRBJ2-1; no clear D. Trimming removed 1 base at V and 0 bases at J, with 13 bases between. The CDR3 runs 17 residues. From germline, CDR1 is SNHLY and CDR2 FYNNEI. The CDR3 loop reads CASSEVGPESSYNEQFF. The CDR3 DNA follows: TGTGCCAGCAGTGAAGTCGGTCCGGAGAGCTCCTACAATGAGCAGTTCTTC.

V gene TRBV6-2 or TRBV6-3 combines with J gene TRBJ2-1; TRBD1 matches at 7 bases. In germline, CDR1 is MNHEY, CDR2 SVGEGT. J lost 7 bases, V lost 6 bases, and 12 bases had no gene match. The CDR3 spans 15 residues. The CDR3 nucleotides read TGTGCCAGCAGACATCGTGCAGGGGGTTGGAATGAGCAGTTCTTC. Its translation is CASRHRAGGWNEQFF.